This TCR beta chain emerged from a study of T cells in Graves' hyperthyroidism and ophthalmopathy. The CDR3 extends over 17 amino acids. The germline V gene encodes CDR1 SGHRS and CDR2 YFSETQ. Trimming took 0 bases from V and 2 from J; bases not matched to a gene: 2. This clonotype turned up a few times. TCR beta CDR3 region amplification was performed from RNA transcripts. In the first-round RT-PCR of the TCR CDR3, the HTBI primer set was used. TCRdb re-analysed the multiplex PCR reads in MiXCR, keeping a single row per CDR3 protein. The profile shows around 380,000 distinct CDR3 sequences, roughly 12% of them singletons.

Sequencing was performed on blood. The TCR sequence derives from a man aged 25 to 40 with Graves' hyperthyroidism that later progressed to Graves' ophthalmopathy. The chain links TRBV5-1 to TRBJ1-4; 12 bases are shared with TRBD1. CDR3 loop: CASSLEGQGATNEKLFF. CDR3 coding DNA: TGCGCCAGCAGCTTGGAGGGACAGGGGGCCACTAATGAAAAACTGTTTTTT.